The 29 T cell receptor beta chains presented below share a single source sample, sequenced in a study of T cell responses to AZD1222 COVID-19 vaccine (dated by TCRdb to 2020 to 2022). The method behind the library was the immunoSEQ multiplex PCR assay. Not all clones reach the TCRdb copy of this immuneACCESS table, which keeps in-frame sequences only. Checked studies attribute under half of the gap to unresolved V genes and leave the rest unexplained. For this sample there are about 140,000 clones; about 90% appear just once. Jointly, the top ten make up under 3.5% of the sample. The sample's time point label is to be understood as: baseline before first vaccination. Sequencing used peripheral blood, obtained on day 0 of AZD1222 vaccination. The receptor source for this set is an adult in good health.

The chain recombines TRBV4-1 with TRBJ2-1, with 8 bases aligning to TRBD2. CDR1 MGHRA and CDR2 YSYEKL come from the germline V gene. V lost 1 base to trimming and J lost 6 bases; unmatched junction nucleotides: 8. The CDR3 sequence is 16 residues long. CDR3 region: CASSQGPGTSGNEQFF. The CDR3 coding sequence is TGCGCCAGCAGCCAAGGCCCCGGGACTAGTGGCAATGAGCAGTTCTTC.

The rearrangement uses TRBV18 and TRBJ2-3, with TRBD1 identical over 7 bases. This CDR3 spans 15 amino acids. V dropped 8 bases and J dropped 2; count of bases not matched to a gene: 10. Germline CDR1 reads KGHSH; CDR2 reads LQKENI. The DNA for the CDR3 is TGTGCCAGCACCTCCTGGACAGGCAACACAGATACGCAGTATTTT. Its translation: CASTSWTGNTDTQYF.

This clone has only one observation. V usage is TRBV28 and J usage is TRBJ1-1; no reliable D call. This CDR3 is 11 amino acids long. Germline-derived CDR1 and CDR2 are MDHEN and SYDVKM. Trimming shortened V by 2 bases and J by 10 bases, and 8 bases separated the two germline ends. Here the CDR3 DNA reads TGTGCCAGCAGTTTAGGGCGAGGAGCTTTCTTT. This codes for CASSLGRGAFF.

This sequence joins TRBV6-2 or TRBV6-3 and TRBJ1-5; TRBD1 aligns across 7 bases. V was clipped by 2 bases and J by 6 bases; unmatched bases: 13. The CDR3 length is 17 residues. Germline CDR1 is MNHEY and CDR2 is SVGEGT. The CDR3, as DNA: TGTGCCAGCAGTTACGGGGCAGGGGGTGAAAGGGGTCAGCCCCAGCATTTT. Protein: CASSYGAGGERGQPQHF.

The gene calls are TRBV6-5 and TRBJ1-1, with D unclear. This CDR3 has 15 amino acids. V lost 2 bases and J 4 bases, leaving 14 bases between the germline ends. Germline V gene data show CDR1 as MNHEY and CDR2 as SVGAGI. CDR3 protein: CASSYDPSAGTEAFF. CDR3 bases: TGTGCCAGCAGTTACGATCCCTCGGCGGGCACTGAAGCTTTCTTT.

This sequence joins TRBV7-9 and TRBJ2-3; a possible D gene is TRBD1 (6 bases). The V gene's germline CDR1 is SEHNR and CDR2 FQNEAQ (reference sequence). Trimming removed 2 bases from V and 9 bases from J, with 18 bases in between. This CDR3 spans 15 amino acids. The CDR3 loop reads CASSLQGPGGGTQYF. For the CDR3, the DNA is TGTGCCAGCAGCTTACAGGGGCCCGGAGGTGGGACGCAGTATTTT.

This chain uses TRBV19 with TRBJ2-3; a possible D gene is TRBD2 (7 bases). CDR1 and CDR2 from the germline V gene are LNHDA and SQIVND (reference sequence). Trimming cost V 3 bases and J 7 bases, with 17 bases left between them. The CDR3 is 15 amino acids. Here the CDR3 DNA reads TGTGCCAGTAGTATTATGGCAGGGAGGGGGAATACGCAGTATTTT. It translates to CASSIMAGRGNTQYF.

The chain has TRBV7-9 and TRBJ1-1, with 7 positions matching TRBD1. The CDR3 consists of 16 residues. V lost 8 bases, J lost 5 bases, and 17 bases stayed unmatched. Germline V gives CDR1 SEHNR, CDR2 FQNEAQ (reference sequence). The CDR3 loop is CASGFLPGQPPTEAFF. CDR3 nucleotide sequence: TGTGCCAGCGGTTTCTTACCGGGACAGCCCCCAACTGAAGCTTTCTTT.

The J gene is TRBJ2-7, the V gene TRBV12-3 or TRBV12-4; D gene unclear. The ends were cut back, 3 bases at V and 2 bases at J, with 8 bases in the middle. CDR3 size: 13 residues. Written as DNA, the CDR3 is TGTGCCAGCAGTTTGTACACCCCCTACGAGCAGTACTTC. It yields the protein CASSLYTPYEQYF.

Of note for this clone: Sequence at one end of the junction differs from germline and may be a read error. V is TRBV18 and J is TRBJ1-6, with TRBD1 identical over 8 bases. The CDR3 length is 14 residues. Germline-derived CDR1 and CDR2 are KGHSH and LQKENI. CDR3 in amino acids: CASSQDRDKSPLHF. CDR3 coding DNA: TGTGCCAGCTCACAGGACAGGGATAAGTCACCCCTCCACTTT. Full variable domain (missing parts from reference TRBV18 and TRBJ1-6): NAGVMQNPRHLVRRRGQEARLRCSPMKGHSHVYWYRQLPEEGLKFMVYLQKENIIDESGMPKERFSAEFPKEGPSILRIQQVVRGDSAAYFCASSQDRDKSPLHFGNGTRLTVT.

The chain combines TRBV28 with TRBJ1-4; 8 nucleotides line up with TRBD1. After removal of 2 bases from V and 8 bases from J, the junction contained 16 bases not matched to a gene. Germline lookup yields CDR1 MDHEN and CDR2 SYDVKM. The CDR3 covers 18 residues. Here the CDR3 DNA reads TGTGCCAGCAGTTTAAACCCCCCGACAGGGGTGGAAGGGGAAAAACTGTTTTTT. This codes for CASSLNPPTGVEGEKLFF.

This clone was recorded once. The J gene is TRBJ2-2, the V gene TRBV12-2. TRBV12-2 is designated a pseudogene. The CDR3 has 18 residues. As DNA, the CDR3 is TGTGCAAGTCGCTCAGAGGTCCCGGGGCAGGGCGACACCGGGGAGCTGTTTTTT. This codes for CASRSEVPGQGDTGELFF.

The genes are TRBV13 and TRBJ1-1, with D perhaps matching TRBD1 (5 bases). CDR1 and CDR2 from the germline V gene are PRHDT and FYEKMQ (reference sequence). The CDR3 length is 15 residues. Trimming took off 0 bases at V and 6 bases at J, with 14 bases between the two ends. CDR3 sequence: CASSLGFRGSAEAFF. In nucleotides, the CDR3 is TGTGCCAGCAGCTTAGGGTTTAGGGGAAGTGCTGAAGCTTTCTTT.

In its sample, this clone was seen a few times. This sequence joins TRBV3-1 (or the pseudogene TRBV3-2) and TRBJ2-1; D is possibly TRBD2 (5 bases). Deletions cut 4 bases from V and 3 bases from J, with 7 bases between. Looked up from germline, CDR1 is LGHDT and CDR2 is YNNKEL (reference sequence). This CDR3 contains 13 residues. The CDR3 nucleotides read TGTGCCAGCAGCCGGACTGTCTACAATGAGCAGTTCTTC. It yields the protein CASSRTVYNEQFF.

The chain carries TRBV28 and TRBJ1-5, with 8 bases matching TRBD1. The CDR3 consists of 18 residues. J was trimmed by 5 bases and V by 6 bases; bases with no gene match: 18. Germline-derived CDR1 and CDR2 are MDHEN and SYDVKM. CDR3 amino acids: CASSLLEGTGSLHQPQHF. CDR3 DNA: TGTGCCAGCAGCCTCTTAGAGGGGACAGGCAGTTTACATCAGCCCCAGCATTTT.

The chain uses TRBV10-3 and TRBJ2-5, with D maybe TRBD2 (6 bases). The germline gives CDR1 ENHRY, CDR2 SYGVKD. V lost 4 bases and J 4 bases, leaving 10 bases between the germline ends. The CDR3 runs to 13 residues. The CDR3 region is CAISGNGGETQYF. The CDR3 coding sequence is TGTGCCATCAGTGGCAACGGGGGAGAGACCCAGTACTTC.

J is TRBJ2-5 and V is TRBV5-1, with D possibly matching TRBD1 (6 bases). V was clipped by 0 bases and J by 13 bases, with 19 bases between them. The V gene's germline CDR1 is SGHRS and CDR2 YFSETQ. The CDR3 runs to 14 residues. The CDR3 here is CASSLAWTVPFRYF. CDR3 bases: TGCGCCAGCAGCTTGGCATGGACAGTGCCCTTTCGGTACTTC.

This chain links TRBV7-3 with TRBJ2-1; TRBD1 or TRBD2 may be the D gene (5 bases each). In germline, CDR1 is SGHTA, CDR2 FQGTGA. V shed 6 bases and J shed 9 bases, with 18 bases lying between them. This CDR3 is 14 amino acids long. The CDR3 sequence is CASSYGGRRGEQFF. As DNA, the CDR3 is TGTGCCAGCAGTTATGGGGGAAGACGTGGTGAGCAGTTCTTC.

J is TRBJ2-7 and V is TRBV6-6, with 7 bases lining up with TRBD1. V gave up 6 bases and J gave up 3 bases; unmatched junction bases: 8. The CDR3 is 14 residues long. Germline V gives CDR1 MNHNY, CDR2 SVGAGI (reference sequence). The CDR3 nucleotides are TGTGCCAGCAGAGAGACAGGGTCGAGCTACGAGCAGTACTTC. Translated: CASRETGSSYEQYF.

The V and J genes are TRBV6-5 and TRBJ1-1; tentatively, D is TRBD1 (5 bases). Germline V CDR1 and CDR2: MNHEY, SVGAGI. Trimming took 3 bases from V and 1 from J, leaving 12 bases between them. The CDR3 runs 15 residues. For the CDR3, the DNA is TGTGCCAGCAGTTATGGGGCGGGGAAGAACACTGAAGCTTTCTTT. Its protein is CASSYGAGKNTEAFF.

The chain carries TRBV5-1 and TRBJ2-4; a weak D match, TRBD2 (5 bases). The CDR3 sequence is 16 residues long. The germline V gene has CDR1 SGHRS and CDR2 YFSETQ. The ends were cut back, 8 bases at V and 0 bases at J, with 18 bases in the middle. This CDR3 is CASIRRYLLAKNIQYF. The CDR3 region has the DNA TGCGCCAGTATTAGGAGGTACCTCCTAGCCAAAAACATTCAGTACTTC. Filled out from reference TRBV5-1 and TRBJ2-4, the complete variable domain reads KAGVTQTPRYLIKTRGQQVTLSCSPISGHRSVSWYQQTPGQGLQFLFEYFSETQRNKGNFPGRFSGRQFSNSRSEMNVSTLELGDSALYLCASIRRYLLAKNIQYFGAGTRLSVL.

This chain uses TRBV12-3 or TRBV12-4 with TRBJ1-5, with 7 nucleotides matching TRBD1. The CDR3 loop spans 13 amino acids. Trimming removed 5 bases from V and 7 bases from J; junction bases left unmatched: 5. The DNA for the CDR3 is TGTGCCAGCAGTCCCCAAGGGGGCCAGCCCCAGCATTTT. Residues: CASSPQGGQPQHF.

The genes are TRBV29-1 and TRBJ1-3, with 10 positions matching TRBD1. The CDR3 loop spans 14 amino acids. Trimming at V came to 7 bases and at J to 0 bases, leaving 3 bases not matched to a gene. CDR1 is SQVTM and CDR2 is ANQGSEA in the germline V gene. The CDR3 nucleotides read TGCAGCGGCCGGACAGGGGGCTCTGGAAACACCATATATTTT. It yields the protein CSGRTGGSGNTIYF.

This chain links TRBV27 with TRBJ2-7; D ambiguous. The length of the CDR3 is 15 residues. Germline values: CDR1 MNHEY, CDR2 SMNVEV (reference sequence). V was clipped by 4 bases and J by 0 bases, with 13 bases between them. The CDR3 nucleotides read TGTGCCAGCAGTTCCCCAGCCCAAAGCTCCTACGAGCAGTACTTC. It yields the protein CASSSPAQSSYEQYF.

The rearrangement joins TRBV19 to TRBJ1-2; tentative D call: TRBD1 (5 bases). The germline V gene has CDR1 LNHDA and CDR2 SQIVND (reference sequence). The CDR3 has 16 residues. The ends were cut back, 4 bases at V and 6 bases at J, with 21 bases in the middle. The CDR3 protein is CASSKGRDPLGDGYTF. DNA for the CDR3: TGTGCCAGTAGTAAAGGAAGGGACCCCCTTGGGGATGGCTACACCTTC. Drawing the rest from reference TRBV19 and TRBJ1-2, the complete variable domain is DGGITQSPKYLFRKEGQNVTLSCEQNLNHDAMYWYRQDPGQGLRLIYYSQIVNDFQKGDIAEGYSVSREKKESFPLTVTSAQKNPTAFYLCASSKGRDPLGDGYTFGSGTRLTVV.

The chain carries TRBV18 and TRBJ1-4, with D perhaps matching TRBD1 (5 bases). The CDR3 runs 14 residues. Trimming shortened V by 2 bases and J by 7 bases, and 11 bases separated the two germline ends. Germline V gene lookup returns CDR1 KGHSH and CDR2 LQKENI. The CDR3 region has the DNA TGTGCCAGCTCACCAAATACAGGTCTTGAAAAACTGTTTTTT. Amino acids: CASSPNTGLEKLFF.

The J gene is TRBJ2-5, the V gene TRBV10-3; no definite D call. This CDR3 has 13 amino acids. Germline loops: CDR1 ENHRY, CDR2 SYGVKD. Deletions cut 2 bases from V and 1 base from J, with 5 bases between. The CDR3 here is CAISEGTQETQYF. CDR3 in DNA: TGTGCCATCAGTGAGGGAACCCAAGAGACCCAGTACTTC.

The chain has TRBV6-5 and TRBJ1-3; D gene unclear. The CDR3 length is 14 residues. CDR1 and CDR2 (germline): MNHEY, SVGAGI. V was clipped by 5 bases and J by 1 base, with 9 bases between them. CDR3 region: CASSLHFSGNTIYF. In nucleotides, the CDR3 is TGTGCCAGCAGTCTCCACTTTTCTGGAAACACCATATATTTT.

As to this clone: One junction end does not reproduce the germline sequence, and a read error may be involved. CDR3 sequence: CSVDLVKGRQVF. The CDR3 coding sequence is TGCAGCGTAGATCTTGTCAAAGGACGACAGGTTTTT. The chain is built from TRBV29-1 and TRBJ1-4; tentative D call: TRBD1 (6 bases). The germline gives CDR1 SQVTM, CDR2 ANQGSEA. The CDR3 is made up of 12 amino acids.